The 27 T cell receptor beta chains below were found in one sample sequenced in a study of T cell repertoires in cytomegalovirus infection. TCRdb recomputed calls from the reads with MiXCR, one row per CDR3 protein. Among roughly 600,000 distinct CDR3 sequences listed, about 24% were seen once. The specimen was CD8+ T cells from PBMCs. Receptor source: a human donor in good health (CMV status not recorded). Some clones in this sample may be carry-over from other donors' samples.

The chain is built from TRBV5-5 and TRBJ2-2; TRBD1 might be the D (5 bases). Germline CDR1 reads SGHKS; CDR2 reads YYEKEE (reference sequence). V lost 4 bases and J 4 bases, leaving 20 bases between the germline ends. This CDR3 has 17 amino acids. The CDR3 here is CASSADPLGHFTGELFF. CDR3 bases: TGTGCCAGCAGCGCCGATCCCCTGGGGCATTTCACCGGGGAGCTGTTTTTT.

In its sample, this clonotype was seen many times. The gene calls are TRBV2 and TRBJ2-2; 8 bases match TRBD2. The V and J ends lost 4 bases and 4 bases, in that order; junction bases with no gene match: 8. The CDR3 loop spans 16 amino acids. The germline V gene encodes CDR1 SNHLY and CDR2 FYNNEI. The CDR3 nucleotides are TGTGCCAGCAGTGGAAGTAGCGGGGCGGTCACCGGGGAGCTGTTTTTT. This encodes CASSGSSGAVTGELFF.

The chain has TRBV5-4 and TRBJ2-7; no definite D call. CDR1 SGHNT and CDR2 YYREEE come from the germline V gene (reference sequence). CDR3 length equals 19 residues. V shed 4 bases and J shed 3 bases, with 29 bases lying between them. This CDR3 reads CASSHGTTALGGYHYEQYF. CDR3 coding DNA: TGTGCCAGCAGCCACGGAACCACTGCCTTGGGCGGATATCACTACGAGCAGTACTTC.

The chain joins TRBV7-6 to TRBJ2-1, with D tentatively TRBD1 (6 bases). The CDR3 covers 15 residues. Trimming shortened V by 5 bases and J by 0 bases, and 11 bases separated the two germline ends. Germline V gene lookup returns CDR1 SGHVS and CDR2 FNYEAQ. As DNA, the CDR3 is TGTGCCAGCAGCAGGGACATGAGCTCCTACAATGAGCAGTTCTTC. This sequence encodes CASSRDMSSYNEQFF.

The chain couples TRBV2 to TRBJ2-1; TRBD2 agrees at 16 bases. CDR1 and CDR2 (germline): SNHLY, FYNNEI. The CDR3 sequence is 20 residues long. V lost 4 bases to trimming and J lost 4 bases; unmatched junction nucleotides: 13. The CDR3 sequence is CASSGITGLAGGPQYNEQFF. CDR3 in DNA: TGTGCCAGCAGTGGTATAACGGGACTAGCGGGGGGGCCGCAATACAATGAGCAGTTCTTC.

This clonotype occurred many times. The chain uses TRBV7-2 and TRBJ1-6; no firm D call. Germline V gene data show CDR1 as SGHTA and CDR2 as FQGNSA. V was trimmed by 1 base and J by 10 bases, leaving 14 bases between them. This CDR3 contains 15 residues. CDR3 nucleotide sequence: TGTGCCAGCAGCTTAGAGCCGGGCCCGGCATCACCCCTCCACTTT. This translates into CASSLEPGPASPLHF.

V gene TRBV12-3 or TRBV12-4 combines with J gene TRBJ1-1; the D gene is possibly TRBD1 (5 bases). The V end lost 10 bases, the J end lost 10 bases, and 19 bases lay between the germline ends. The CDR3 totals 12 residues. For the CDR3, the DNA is TGTGCCACCACGTCGATAGGGCAGGGAGCTTTCTTT. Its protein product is CATTSIGQGAFF.

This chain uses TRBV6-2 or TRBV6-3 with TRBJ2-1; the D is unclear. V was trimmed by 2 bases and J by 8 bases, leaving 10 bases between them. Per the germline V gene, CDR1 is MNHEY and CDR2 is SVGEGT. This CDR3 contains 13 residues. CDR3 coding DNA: TGTGCCAGCAGTTACGAGCCAATTGATGAGCAGTTCTTC. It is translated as CASSYEPIDEQFF.

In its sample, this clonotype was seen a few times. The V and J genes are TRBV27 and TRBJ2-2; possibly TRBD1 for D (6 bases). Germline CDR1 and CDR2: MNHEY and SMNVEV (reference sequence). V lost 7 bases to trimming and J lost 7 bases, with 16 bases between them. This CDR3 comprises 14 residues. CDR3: CASNSQGRNGELFF. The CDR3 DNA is TGTGCCAGCAATTCCCAGGGGCGGAACGGGGAGCTGTTTTTT.

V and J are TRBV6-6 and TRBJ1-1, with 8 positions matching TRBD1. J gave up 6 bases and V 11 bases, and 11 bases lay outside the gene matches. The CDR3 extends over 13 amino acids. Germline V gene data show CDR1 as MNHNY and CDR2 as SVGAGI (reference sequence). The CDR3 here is CAAVSGGSPEAFF. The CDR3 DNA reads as TGTGCCGCAGTGTCAGGGGGCTCCCCTGAAGCTTTCTTT.

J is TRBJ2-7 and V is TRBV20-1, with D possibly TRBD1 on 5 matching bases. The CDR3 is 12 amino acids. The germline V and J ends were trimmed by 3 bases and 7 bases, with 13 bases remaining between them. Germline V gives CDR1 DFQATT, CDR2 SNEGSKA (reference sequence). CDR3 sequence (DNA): TGCAGTGCTAGGAGAGCAGGGCAAGAGCAGTACGTC. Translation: CSARRAGQEQYV.

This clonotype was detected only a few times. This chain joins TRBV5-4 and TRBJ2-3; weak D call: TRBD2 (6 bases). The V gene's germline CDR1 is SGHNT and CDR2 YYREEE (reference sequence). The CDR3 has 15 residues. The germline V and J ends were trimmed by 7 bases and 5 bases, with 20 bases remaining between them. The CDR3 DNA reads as TGTGCCAGCGCCCCGTCGGGGCCGGGAGTAGATACGCAGTATTTT. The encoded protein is CASAPSGPGVDTQYF.

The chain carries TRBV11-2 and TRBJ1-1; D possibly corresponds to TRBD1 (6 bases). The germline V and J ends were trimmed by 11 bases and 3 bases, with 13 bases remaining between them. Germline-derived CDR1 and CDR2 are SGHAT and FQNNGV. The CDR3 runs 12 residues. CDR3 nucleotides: TGTGCCGTACGAGGGGGATACACTGAAGCTTTCTTT. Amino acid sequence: CAVRGGYTEAFF.

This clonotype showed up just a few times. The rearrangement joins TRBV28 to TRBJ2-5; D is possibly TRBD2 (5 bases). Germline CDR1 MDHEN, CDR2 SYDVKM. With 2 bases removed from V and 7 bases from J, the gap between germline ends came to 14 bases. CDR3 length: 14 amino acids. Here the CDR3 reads CASSLRSPSGTQYF. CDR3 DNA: TGTGCCAGCAGTTTAAGGTCCCCCAGCGGGACCCAGTACTTC.

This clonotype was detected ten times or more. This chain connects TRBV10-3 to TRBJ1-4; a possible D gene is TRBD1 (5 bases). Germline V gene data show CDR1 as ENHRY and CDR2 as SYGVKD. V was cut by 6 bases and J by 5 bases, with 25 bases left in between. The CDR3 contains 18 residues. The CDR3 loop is CAIRGNKANGEGNEKLFF. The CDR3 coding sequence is TGTGCCATCAGGGGAAACAAGGCGAACGGAGAGGGGAATGAAAAACTGTTTTTT.

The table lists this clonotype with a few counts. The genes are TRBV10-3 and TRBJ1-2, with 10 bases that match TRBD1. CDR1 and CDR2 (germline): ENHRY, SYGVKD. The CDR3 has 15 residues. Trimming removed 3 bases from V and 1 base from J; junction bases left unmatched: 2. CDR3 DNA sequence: TGTGCCATCAGTGAATGGGACAGGGGTAACTATGGCTACACCTTC. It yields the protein CAISEWDRGNYGYTF.

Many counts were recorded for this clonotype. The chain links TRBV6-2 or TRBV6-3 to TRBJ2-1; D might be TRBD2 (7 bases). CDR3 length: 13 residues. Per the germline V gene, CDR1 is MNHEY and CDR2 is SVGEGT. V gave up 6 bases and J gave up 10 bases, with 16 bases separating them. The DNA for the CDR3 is TGTGCCAGCAGCTTAGGGGGGGCCGGGGAGCAGTTCTTC. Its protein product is CASSLGGAGEQFF.

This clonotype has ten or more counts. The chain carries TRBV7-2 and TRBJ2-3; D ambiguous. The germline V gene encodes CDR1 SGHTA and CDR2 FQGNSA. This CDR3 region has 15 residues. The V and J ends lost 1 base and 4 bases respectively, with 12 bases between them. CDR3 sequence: CASSLVFGVSDTQYF. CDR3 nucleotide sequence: TGTGCCAGCAGCTTAGTTTTTGGAGTATCAGATACGCAGTATTTT.

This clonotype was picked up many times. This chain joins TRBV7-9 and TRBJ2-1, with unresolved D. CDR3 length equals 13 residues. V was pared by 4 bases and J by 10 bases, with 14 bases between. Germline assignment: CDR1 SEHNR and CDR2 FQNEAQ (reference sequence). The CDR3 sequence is CASSSYRTEEQFF. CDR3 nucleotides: TGTGCCAGCAGCTCATACCGTACGGAGGAGCAGTTCTTC.

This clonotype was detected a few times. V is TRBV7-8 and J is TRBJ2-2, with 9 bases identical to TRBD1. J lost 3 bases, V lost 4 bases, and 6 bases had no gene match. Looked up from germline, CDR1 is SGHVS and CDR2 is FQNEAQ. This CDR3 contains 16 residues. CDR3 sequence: CASSSDRDRDTGELFF. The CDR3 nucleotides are TGTGCCAGCAGCTCGGACCGGGACAGGGACACCGGGGAGCTGTTTTTT.

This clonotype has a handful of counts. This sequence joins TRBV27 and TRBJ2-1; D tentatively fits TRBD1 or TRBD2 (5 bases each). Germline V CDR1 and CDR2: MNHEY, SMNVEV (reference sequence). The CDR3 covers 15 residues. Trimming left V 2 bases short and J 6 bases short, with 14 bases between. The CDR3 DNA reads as TGTGCCAGCAGTTTAGTCCCTATCGGGGCCAATGAGCAGTTCTTC. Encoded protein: CASSLVPIGANEQFF.

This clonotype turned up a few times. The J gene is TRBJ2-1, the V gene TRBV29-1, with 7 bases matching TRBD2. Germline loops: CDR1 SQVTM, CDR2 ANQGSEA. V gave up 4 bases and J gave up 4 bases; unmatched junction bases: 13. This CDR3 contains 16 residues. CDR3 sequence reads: CSVAGLTSGAYNEQFF. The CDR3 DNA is TGCAGCGTTGCAGGTTTGACCAGCGGGGCGTACAATGAGCAGTTCTTC.

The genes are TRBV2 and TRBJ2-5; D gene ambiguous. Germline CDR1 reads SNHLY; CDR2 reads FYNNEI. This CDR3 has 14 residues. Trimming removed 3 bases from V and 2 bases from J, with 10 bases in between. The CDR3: CASSDPGSQETQYF. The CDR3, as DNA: TGTGCCAGCAGTGATCCGGGTAGTCAAGAGACCCAGTACTTC.

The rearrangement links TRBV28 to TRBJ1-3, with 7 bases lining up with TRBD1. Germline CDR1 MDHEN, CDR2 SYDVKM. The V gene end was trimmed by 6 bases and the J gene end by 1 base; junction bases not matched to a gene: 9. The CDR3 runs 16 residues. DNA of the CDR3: TGTGCCAGCAGCTTCCCTCCGACAGGGTCTGGAAACACCATATATTTT. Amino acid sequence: CASSFPPTGSGNTIYF.

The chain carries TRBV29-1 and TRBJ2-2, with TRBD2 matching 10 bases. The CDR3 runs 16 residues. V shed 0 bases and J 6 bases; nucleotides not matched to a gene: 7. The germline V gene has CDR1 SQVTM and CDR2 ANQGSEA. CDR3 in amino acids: CSVEDPSGGRAGELFF. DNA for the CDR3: TGCAGCGTTGAAGACCCTAGCGGGGGACGGGCCGGGGAGCTGTTTTTT.

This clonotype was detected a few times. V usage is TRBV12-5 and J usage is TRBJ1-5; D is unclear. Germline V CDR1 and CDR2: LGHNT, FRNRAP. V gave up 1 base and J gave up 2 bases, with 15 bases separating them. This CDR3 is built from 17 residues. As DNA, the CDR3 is TGTGCTAGTGGTTTGGCCCGACATGGGGTTCGCAATCAGCCCCAGCATTTT. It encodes CASGLARHGVRNQPQHF.

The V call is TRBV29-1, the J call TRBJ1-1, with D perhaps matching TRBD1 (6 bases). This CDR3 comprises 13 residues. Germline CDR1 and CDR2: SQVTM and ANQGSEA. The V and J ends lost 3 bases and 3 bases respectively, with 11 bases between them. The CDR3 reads CSVEAGDYTEAFF. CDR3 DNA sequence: TGCAGCGTTGAGGCAGGGGATTACACTGAAGCTTTCTTT.